The 15 T cell receptor beta chains presented below share a single source sample, sequenced in a study of CD8+CD57+ T cells in acquired aplastic anemia. Sequenced patients had shown CD8+CD57+ cell expansion by flow cytometry. TCR beta VDJ and CDR3 profiling used genomic DNA as template. TCRdb used MiXCR to reprocess the reads, holding one entry per CDR3 protein. This sample has about 160,000 distinct CDR3 sequences, with 45% to 50% found just once. What was sequenced was sorted CD4+, CD8+, or CD8+CD57+ T cells (not recorded which) from PBMCs. The receptors here all came from a human donor with aplastic anemia.

This rearrangement joins TRBV6-6 to TRBJ2-1; 7 bases are a match to TRBD2. Germline CDR1 is MNHNY and CDR2 is SVGAGI (reference sequence). After removal of 5 bases from V and 0 bases from J, the junction contained 4 bases not matched to a gene. The CDR3 runs to 15 residues. CDR3 in amino acids: CASSDGEGSYNEQFF. DNA for the CDR3: TGTGCCAGCAGTGACGGGGAGGGCTCCTACAATGAGCAGTTCTTC.

This clonotype was observed a few times. The chain couples TRBV7-9 to TRBJ1-1; D is ambiguous. This CDR3 has 10 residues. Germline CDR1 is SEHNR and CDR2 is FQNEAQ (reference sequence). V was clipped by 1 base and J by 11 bases, with 5 bases between them. For the CDR3, the DNA is TGTGCCAGCAGCTTAGAGGGCGCTTTCTTT. Translation: CASSLEGAFF.

This chain links TRBV4-2 with TRBJ1-6, with a tentative D call TRBD1 (5 bases). The germline V gene has CDR1 LGHNA and CDR2 YNFKEQ. Trimming pared 0 bases from V and 2 bases from J, leaving 17 bases between. This CDR3 is 19 amino acids long. The CDR3 bases are TGTGCCAGCAGCCAAGATCAAGCAGGGTTGAGTCCCTATAATTCACCCCTCCACTTT. Its translation is CASSQDQAGLSPYNSPLHF.

The chain links TRBV30 to TRBJ2-3; D uncertain. The CDR3 covers 14 residues. Trimming shortened V by 3 bases and J by 5 bases, and 15 bases separated the two germline ends. Per germline, CDR1 GTSNPN and CDR2 SVGIG (reference sequence). CDR3 sequence reads: CAWRPSAWVDTQYF. The CDR3, as DNA: TGTGCCTGGAGGCCCTCCGCGTGGGTAGATACGCAGTATTTT. Full variable domain (outside the CDR3, taken from reference TRBV30 and TRBJ2-3): SQTIHQWPATLVQPVGSPLSLECTVEGTSNPNLYWYRQAAGRGLQLLFYSVGIGQISSEVPQNLSASRPQDRQFILSSKKLLLSDSGFYLCAWRPSAWVDTQYFGPGTRLTVL.

This clonotype was seen at least ten times. V and J are TRBV4-2 and TRBJ2-5, with 8 bases that match TRBD2. The CDR3 is 14 amino acids. The V and J ends lost 1 base and 4 bases, in that order; junction bases with no gene match: 2. The germline gives CDR1 LGHNA, CDR2 YNFKEQ. The CDR3 coding sequence is TGTGCCAGCAGCCAAGGCGGGGGGTCAGAGACCCAGTACTTC. Translation: CASSQGGGSETQYF.

There are many counts of this clonotype. The chain uses TRBV6-5 and TRBJ2-7, with 10 bases matching TRBD2. The CDR3 contains 15 residues. From germline, CDR1 is MNHEY and CDR2 SVGAGI. V lost 5 bases and J lost 4; bases outside the gene matches: 8. The CDR3 region has the DNA TGTGCCAGCAGTCCGACCGGACTAGCGGTTTACGAGCAGTACTTC. Protein: CASSPTGLAVYEQYF.

J is TRBJ2-3 and V is TRBV7-3, with D tentatively TRBD1 or TRBD2 (6 bases each). Germline V gives CDR1 SGHTA, CDR2 FQGTGA. The CDR3 is 14 residues long. V was pared by 4 bases and J by 6 bases, with 14 bases between. CDR3 loop: CASSSVGGLDTQYF. The CDR3 DNA reads as TGTGCCAGCAGCTCCGTGGGGGGCCTTGATACGCAGTATTTT.

This clonotype was counted ten times or more. V usage is TRBV7-8 and J usage is TRBJ1-1; no reliable D call. Germline V CDR1 and CDR2: SGHVS, FQNEAQ. The CDR3 runs to 14 residues. V shed 6 bases and J shed 1 base, with 12 bases lying between them. For the CDR3, the DNA is TGTGCCAGCAGTCTTACGACCCCGAACACTGAAGCTTTCTTT. It encodes CASSLTTPNTEAFF.

The genes are TRBV20-1 and TRBJ2-3, with unresolved D. Between the trimmed V and J ends, which lost 0 bases and 0 bases, there was a span of 10 bases. Germline values: CDR1 DFQATT, CDR2 SNEGSKA (reference sequence). This CDR3 has 15 residues. The CDR3 spells CSAREARSSTDTQYF. In DNA form, the CDR3 reads TGCAGTGCTAGAGAAGCGAGATCTAGCACAGATACGCAGTATTTT.

The rearrangement uses TRBV20-1 and TRBJ2-7; TRBD2 matches at 10 bases. Germline V gene data show CDR1 as DFQATT and CDR2 as SNEGSKA (reference sequence). The CDR3 consists of 13 residues. V trimming: 6 bases; J trimming: 2 bases; junction bases outside the gene matches: 4. In nucleotides, the CDR3 is TGCAGTGCCCCCGGGACTAGCGCCTACGAGCAGTACTTC. It translates to CSAPGTSAYEQYF.

The table lists this clonotype with many counts. The V gene is TRBV6-5, the J gene TRBJ2-5, with 8 positions matching TRBD1. V was pared by 0 bases and J by 2 bases, with 5 bases of the junction left unmatched. Germline-derived CDR1 and CDR2 are MNHEY and SVGAGI. This CDR3 has 16 residues. In nucleotides, the CDR3 is TGTGCCAGCAGTTACTCGGACAGGGTTAATCAAGAGACCCAGTACTTC. Translated: CASSYSDRVNQETQYF.

V is TRBV19 and J is TRBJ1-1, with D tentatively TRBD1 (5 bases). CDR3 length: 12 amino acids. Trimming took 4 bases from V and 10 from J, leaving 13 bases between them. Per the germline V gene, CDR1 is LNHDA and CDR2 is SQIVND (reference sequence). Here the CDR3 reads CASSTRDRTAFF. The DNA for the CDR3 is TGTGCCAGTAGTACCCGGGACCGGACAGCTTTCTTT.

This clonotype was detected only once. A much more abundant neighbour one base away suggests this may be a read error. A read error is likely, as this CDR3 ends without the conserved phenylalanine or tryptophan. V gene TRBV9 combines with J gene TRBJ2-7; D remains unclear. CDR1 is SGDLS, CDR2 YYNGEE, per germline. V lost 3 bases and J lost 1, with 8 bases in between. The CDR3 loop spans 13 amino acids. The CDR3 coding sequence is TGTGCCAGCAGCGCCCGACCTTCCTACGAGCAGTACCTC. Protein: CASSARPSYEQYL.

This clonotype was counted at least ten times. J is TRBJ1-5 and V is TRBV6-5; TRBD1 agrees at 8 bases. There are 14 residues in the CDR3. In germline, CDR1 is MNHEY, CDR2 SVGAGI. The V and J ends lost 2 bases and 4 bases, in that order; junction bases with no gene match: 1. The CDR3 protein is CASSYGQGNQPQHF. The CDR3 DNA is TGTGCCAGCAGTTACGGACAGGGAAATCAGCCCCAGCATTTT.

The sample holds many counts of this clonotype. As DNA, the CDR3 is TGTGCCACCAGAGGCCTTCCGGGGGCCACAACGAACACCGGGGAGCTGTTTTTT. It translates to CATRGLPGATTNTGELFF. The J gene is TRBJ2-2, the V gene TRBV15; D may be TRBD1 or TRBD2 (6 bases each). Germline V gives CDR1 LNHNV, CDR2 YYDKDF (reference sequence). The germline V and J ends were trimmed by 6 bases and 0 bases, with 20 bases remaining between them. The CDR3 consists of 18 residues. Combining the CDR3 with reference TRBV15 and TRBJ2-2 gives the whole variable domain DAMVIQNPRYQVTQFGKPVTLSCSQTLNHNVMYWYQQKSSQAPKLLFHYYDKDFNNEADTPDNFQSRRPNTSFCFLDIRSPGLGDTAMYLCATRGLPGATTNTGELFFGEGSRLTVL.